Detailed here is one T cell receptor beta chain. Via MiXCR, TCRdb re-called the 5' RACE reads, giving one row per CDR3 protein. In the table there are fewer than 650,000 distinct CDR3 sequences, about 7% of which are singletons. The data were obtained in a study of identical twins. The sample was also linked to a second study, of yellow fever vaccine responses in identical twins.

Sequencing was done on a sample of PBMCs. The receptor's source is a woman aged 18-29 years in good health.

The CDR3 DNA sequence: TGTGCCAGCAGTGAATACACGGCTAGCGGGAGGGGGGTAGATACGCAGTATTTT. This translates into CASSEYTASGRGVDTQYF. The genes are TRBV25-1 and TRBJ2-3, with 12 nucleotides matching TRBD2. Trimming cost V 0 bases and J 5 bases; bases outside gene matches: 9. Germline-derived CDR1 and CDR2 are MGHDK and SYGVNS. This CDR3 comprises 18 residues. Combining the CDR3 with reference TRBV25-1 and TRBJ2-3 gives the whole variable domain EADIYQTPRYLVIGTGKKITLECSQTMGHDKMYWYQQDPGMELHLIHYSYGVNSTEKGDLSSESTVSRIRTEHFPLTLESARPSHTSQYLCASSEYTASGRGVDTQYFGPGTRLTVL.